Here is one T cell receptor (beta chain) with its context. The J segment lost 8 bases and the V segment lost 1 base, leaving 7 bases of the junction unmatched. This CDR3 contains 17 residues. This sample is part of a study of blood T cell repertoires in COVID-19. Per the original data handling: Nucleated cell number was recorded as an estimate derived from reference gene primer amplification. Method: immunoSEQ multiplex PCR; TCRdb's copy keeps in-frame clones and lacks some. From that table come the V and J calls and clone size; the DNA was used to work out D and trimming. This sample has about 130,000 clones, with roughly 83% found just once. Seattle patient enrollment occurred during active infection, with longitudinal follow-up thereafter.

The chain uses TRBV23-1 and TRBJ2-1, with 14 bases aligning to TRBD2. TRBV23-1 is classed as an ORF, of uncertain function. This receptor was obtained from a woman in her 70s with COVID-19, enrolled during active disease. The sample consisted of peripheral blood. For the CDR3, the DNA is TGCGCCAGCAGTCAATACAGGACTAGCGGGGGGCCCTATGAGCAGTTCTTC. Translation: CASSQYRTSGGPYEQFF.